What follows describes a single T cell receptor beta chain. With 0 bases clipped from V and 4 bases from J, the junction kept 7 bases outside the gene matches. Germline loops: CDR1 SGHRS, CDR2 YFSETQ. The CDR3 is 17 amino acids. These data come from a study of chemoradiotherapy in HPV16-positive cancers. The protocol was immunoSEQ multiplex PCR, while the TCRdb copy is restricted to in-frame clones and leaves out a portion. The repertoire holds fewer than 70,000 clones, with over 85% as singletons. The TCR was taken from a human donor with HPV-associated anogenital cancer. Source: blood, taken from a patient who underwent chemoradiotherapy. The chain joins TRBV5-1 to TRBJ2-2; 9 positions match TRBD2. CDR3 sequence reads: CASSLAPGLAPTGELFF. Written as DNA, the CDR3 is TGCGCCAGCAGCTTGGCTCCTGGACTAGCGCCCACCGGGGAGCTGTTTTTT.